The entry below describes one T cell receptor beta chain. The target antigen is unknown. Profiling relied on immunoSEQ multiplex PCR, and the TCRdb table lists in-frame clones only, not all of them. The sample records about 62,000 clones, over 70% being singletons. This record comes from a study of OX40 agonist ivuxolimab in advanced cancers. On the study more broadly: Patients received the agonistic anti-OX40 (CD134) antibody ivuxolimab. Partial responses were achieved by three patients: one hepatocellular carcinoma, two cutaneous melanoma. Study-level results: The antigen specificity of the peripheral T cells (those that were expanded) was not determined.

V lost 5 bases and J lost 8, with 19 bases in between. This CDR3 region has 15 residues. Germline lookup yields CDR1 KGHSH and CDR2 LQKENI. The chain recombines TRBV18 with TRBJ2-1; tentative D call: TRBD2 (6 bases). The sample in question was CD4+ or CD8+ T cells sorted from blood, obtained in a trial of the OX40 agonist ivuxolimab. This receptor was identified in an adult with an advanced solid tumor such as melanoma, head and neck, liver or kidney cancer. In nucleotides, the CDR3 is TGTGCCAGCTCAGGCTTAGGCGGAGCGGGTGATGAGCAGTTCTTC. The encoded protein is CASSGLGGAGDEQFF.